The 11 T cell receptor beta chains reported below all come from one sample, sequenced in a study of T cells in Graves' hyperthyroidism and ophthalmopathy. What was amplified from RNA transcripts were TCR beta CDR3 regions. TCR CDR3 underwent first-round RT-PCR with the HTBI primer set. A single record per CDR3 protein comes from TCRdb applying MiXCR to the multiplex PCR reads. The sample has approximately 740,000 distinct CDR3 sequences; 12% to 15% are singletons. Sequenced input: blood. These receptors all stem from a woman between 18 and 29 years old with Graves' hyperthyroidism.

The sample holds many counts of this clonotype. The chain is built from TRBV7-8 and TRBJ1-2; D not certain. V lost 5 bases, J lost 5 bases, and 15 bases lay in between. Germline V gene data show CDR1 as SGHVS and CDR2 as FQNEAQ. The CDR3 loop spans 14 amino acids. The DNA for the CDR3 is TGTGCCAGCAGCCATAAAACTCGGCTATATGGCTACACCTTC. Protein sequence: CASSHKTRLYGYTF.

This chain uses TRBV6-2 or TRBV6-3 with TRBJ2-3, with 11 bases that match TRBD2. CDR1 and CDR2 from the germline V gene are MNHEY and SVGEGT. This CDR3 region has 18 residues. V trimming: 4 bases; J trimming: 3 bases; junction bases outside the gene matches: 12. CDR3 nucleotide sequence: TGTGCCAGCAGTTTTGGGACTCGACTAGCGGGACAAACAGATACGCAGTATTTT. This codes for CASSFGTRLAGQTDTQYF.

This clonotype was picked up a small number of times. No conserved phenylalanine or tryptophan ends this CDR3, so it is likely a read error. The CDR3 bases are TGTGCCAGCAGTCAACCTAGCACAGATACGCAGTATCTT. It specifies CASSQPSTDTQYL. The chain joins TRBV12-3 or TRBV12-4 to TRBJ2-3; D gene unclear. V lost 5 bases and J 0 bases, leaving 6 bases between the germline ends. This CDR3 has 13 residues.

This clonotype was recorded at least ten times. V usage is TRBV2 and J usage is TRBJ1-6, with D unresolved. Per the germline V gene, CDR1 is SNHLY and CDR2 is FYNNEI. Trimming cost V 6 bases and J 8 bases, with 17 bases left between them. CDR3 length: 15 amino acids. The CDR3: CASRVGGAADSPLHF. The CDR3 DNA reads TGTGCCAGCAGGGTAGGAGGAGCGGCGGATTCACCCCTCCACTTT.

This clonotype was seen ten or more times. The chain carries TRBV7-2 and TRBJ2-1; no reliable D call. Trimming removed 5 bases at V and 2 bases at J, with 19 bases between. This CDR3 comprises 17 residues. The germline V gene encodes CDR1 SGHTA and CDR2 FQGNSA. This chain's CDR3 is CASSPSFLSQTYNEQFF. DNA of the CDR3: TGTGCCAGCAGCCCCAGTTTCCTTTCCCAAACCTACAATGAGCAGTTCTTC.

This clonotype was observed at least ten times. The chain joins TRBV18 to TRBJ1-2, with a weak D call TRBD1 (5 bases). CDR1 and CDR2 (germline): KGHSH, LQKENI. CDR3 size: 14 residues. The V gene lost 3 bases and the J gene lost 6 bases, with 14 bases spanning the gap. In DNA, the CDR3 is TGTGCCAGCTCACCGTTCAGGGAGGTTCATGGCTACACCTTC. Protein sequence: CASSPFREVHGYTF.

This clonotype occurred many times. V gene TRBV24-1 combines with J gene TRBJ1-5; a possible D gene is TRBD1 (6 bases). Germline V lookup: CDR1 KGHDR, CDR2 SFDVKD. This CDR3 is built from 14 residues. The V end was cut by 9 bases, the J end by 5 bases, with 16 bases between. CDR3 loop: CATSGPYRDQPQHF. The DNA for the CDR3 is TGTGCCACCTCTGGGCCTTACAGGGATCAGCCCCAGCATTTT.

In this sample, this clonotype turned up a few times. The chain combines TRBV7-9 with TRBJ1-4, with D perhaps matching TRBD1 (5 bases). CDR1 and CDR2 from the germline V gene are SEHNR and FQNEAQ (reference sequence). V lost 8 bases, J lost 6 bases, and 19 bases lay in between. The length of the CDR3 is 15 residues. The CDR3 sequence is CASRSGDVHYEKLFF. The CDR3 region has the DNA TGTGCCAGCCGATCGGGGGACGTTCACTATGAAAAACTGTTTTTT.

In regard to this clonotype: Possible read error: a much larger clone is one base away. The rearrangement uses TRBV20-1 and TRBJ1-1; D gene ambiguous. Trimming stripped 6 bases from V and 1 base from J, with 12 bases between. This CDR3 region has 13 residues. Germline lookup yields CDR1 DFQATT and CDR2 SNEGSKA (reference sequence). CDR3 bases: TGCAGTGCCGGTACTATTTGGAACACTGAAGCTTTCTTT. Residues: CSAGTIWNTEAFF.

This clonotype was observed many times. The chain carries TRBV18 and TRBJ2-7; 7 nucleotides line up with TRBD1. The CDR3 spans 13 residues. V lost 5 bases to trimming and J lost 2 bases; unmatched junction nucleotides: 3. CDR1 is KGHSH, CDR2 LQKENI, per germline. CDR3 region: CASSDGQAYEQYF. CDR3 DNA: TGTGCCAGCTCAGACGGACAGGCCTACGAGCAGTACTTC.

In its sample, this clonotype was seen many times. The V and J genes are TRBV6-2 or TRBV6-3 and TRBJ1-4; 7 bases align to TRBD1. Per germline, CDR1 MNHEY and CDR2 SVGEGT. V lost 5 bases, J lost 0 bases, and 6 bases stayed unmatched. This CDR3 is 16 amino acids long. In DNA, the CDR3 is TGTGCCAGCAGTCCACAGGGGACTGCAACTAATGAAAAACTGTTTTTT. It translates to CASSPQGTATNEKLFF.